This T cell receptor (beta chain) was observed in a study of beta chain features in type 1 diabetes. In the case of this clone: The antigen remains undetermined.

The authors reverse transcribed all of the isolated RNA, so sequencing captured expressed TCRB transcripts. Produced via immunoSEQ multiplex PCR; TCRdb's table is partial and in-frame only. The sample shows around 310,000 clones, roughly 14% of them seen only once. Cells sorted by CD45RO/CCR7/CD25/CD127/CD95/CD27 comprised CD4+ naive, central memory, regulatory and stem cell-like memory cells. Findings and limits, study-wide: Small HLA sub-analyses could not settle whether HLA shapes TCRB rearrangement. A moderate, significant TCRB CDR3 shortening appeared in type 1 diabetes across four CD4+ subsets. A closer apparent resemblance between naive, central memory and Treg TCRB repertoires was seen in patients than in healthy donors.

The source of this sequence is a woman aged 18-29 years with type 1 diabetes. The sequenced sample was naive CD4+ T cells from blood.

As DNA, the CDR3 is TGTGCCAGCACCGGGGGGTTATTAGGCAATCAGCCCCAGCATTTT. Translation gives CASTGGLLGNQPQHF. The rearrangement joins TRBV6-6 to TRBJ1-5, with D possibly being TRBD1 (5 bases). Trimming cost V 7 bases and J 2 bases, with 15 bases left between them. The length of the CDR3 is 15 residues. Germline CDR1 and CDR2: MNHNY and SVGAGI (reference sequence).